The TCR beta chain described here comes from a study of cytomegalovirus exposure and HLA in healthy donors. Overall study results and limits: In a later analysis, TCR association rates varied by HLA locus: DRB1 most, HLA-C fewest. Sequencing likely produced, as an artifact, a cluster of highly shared sequence variants. In a later analysis, specific HLA alleles were associated with about 18,000 TCR beta sequences at a 0.05 false discovery rate. Confirmation in vitro established that a few CMV-associated chains were specific for CMV antigens.

In the case of this clone: Its antigen is unknown.

This CDR3 spans 13 amino acids. V was cut by 5 bases and J by 8 bases, with 13 bases left in between. The V gene's germline CDR1 is MNHEY and CDR2 SVGAGI. PCR was performed using 60 Vbeta and 13 Jbeta primers. Sequenced by immunoSEQ multiplex PCR; TCRdb stores in-frame clones only, minus some. The sample contains roughly 140,000 clones, around 60% of which appear only once. This chain connects TRBV6-5 to TRBJ2-4; D possibly corresponds to TRBD2 (6 bases). Sequencing was carried out using PBMCs. The receptor was isolated from a woman aged 60-70 years in good health and CMV-seropositive. The CDR3 DNA is TGTGCCAGCAGTCACAACTCGGGGGACATTCAGTACTTC. Its protein is CASSHNSGDIQYF.